This TCR beta chain was sequenced during a study of type 1 regulatory T cells. TCRdb re-called the reads with MiXCR, one entry per CDR3 protein. The sample has roughly 40,000 distinct CDR3 sequences, less than 15% seen once; the top ten hold around 8%. This clonotype was seen a handful of times. The antigen is not known. Sequenced sample: cultured non-Tr1 T cells, either the whole culture or a sorted T cell fraction (not recorded which). This TCR was recovered from a human donor in good health.

Written as DNA, the CDR3 is TGTGCCAGCAGCTTGGGTAGCGGGAGTCGCTACAATGAGCAGTTCTTC. It codes for CASSLGSGSRYNEQFF. The V gene is TRBV5-4, the J gene TRBJ2-1; TRBD2 agrees at 9 bases. The J segment lost 3 bases and the V segment lost 0 bases, leaving 4 bases of the junction unmatched. The germline V gene encodes CDR1 SGHNT and CDR2 YYREEE (reference sequence). The CDR3 has 16 residues. The full variable domain, with the rest looked up from reference TRBV5-4 and TRBJ2-1, is ETGVTQSPTHLIKTRGQQVTLRCSSQSGHNTVSWYQQALGQGPQFIFQYYREEENGRGNFPPRFSGLQFPNYSSELNVNALELDDSALYLCASSLGSGSRYNEQFFGPGTRLTVL.